Shown below are 28 T cell receptor beta chains from a single sample sequenced in a study of blood T cell repertoires in COVID-19 (dated by TCRdb to about 2020). Library creation used the immunoSEQ multiplex PCR assay. TCRdb obtained this table from immuneACCESS and retained in-frame rearrangements with V and J assigned. These tables miss some clones; where compared with another copy, unresolved V genes account for less than half of the shortfall, and the remainder is unexplained. In all, the sample holds 150,000 to 200,000 clones, and 84% of those were seen once. Together, the top ten hold more than 3% of the sample. The sequenced material came from PBMCs or T cells enriched from blood (not recorded which). The receptors stem from a woman aged 30 to 39 who had been exposed to COVID-19.

This chain uses TRBV6-1 with TRBJ1-4, with a possible D match to TRBD1 (5 bases). The CDR3 is 14 residues long. Trimming left V 1 base short and J 2 bases short, with 5 bases between. Germline V gives CDR1 MNHNS, CDR2 SASEGT. The CDR3 sequence: CASSEGQTNEKLFF. The CDR3 region has the DNA TGTGCCAGCAGTGAAGGACAGACTAATGAAAAACTGTTTTTT.

V gene TRBV27 combines with J gene TRBJ2-1; TRBD1 aligns across 12 bases. The germline V gene has CDR1 MNHEY and CDR2 SMNVEV (reference sequence). J lost 6 bases, V lost 5 bases, and 8 bases had no gene match. The CDR3 spans 16 residues. The CDR3 sequence: CASSVLPGQGANEQFF. For the CDR3, the DNA is TGTGCCAGCAGTGTTCTTCCGGGACAGGGGGCCAATGAGCAGTTCTTC.

J is TRBJ2-1 and V is TRBV10-1; D may be TRBD2 (6 bases). The CDR3 spans 12 residues. Between the trimmed V and J ends, which lost 3 bases and 10 bases, there was a span of 10 bases. From germline, CDR1 is WNHNN and CDR2 SYGVQD (reference sequence). CDR3 amino acids: CASSDPGREQFF. CDR3 nucleotides: TGCGCCAGCAGTGATCCGGGGAGGGAGCAGTTCTTC.

The V call is TRBV11-2, the J call TRBJ1-5; D not certain. This CDR3 contains 15 residues. Trimming removed 1 base from V and 3 bases from J, with 10 bases in between. The V gene's germline CDR1 is SGHAT and CDR2 FQNNGV. CDR3 DNA sequence: TGTGCCAGCAGCTTAGTTATCGGACTCAATCAGCCCCAGCATTTT. Protein: CASSLVIGLNQPQHF.

The rearrangement links TRBV4-3 to TRBJ1-1; D is unclear. This CDR3 comprises 16 residues. Trimming took 0 bases from V and 3 from J, leaving 14 bases between them. The germline CDR1 and CDR2 sequences are LGHNA and YSLEER. In DNA, the CDR3 is TGCGCCAGCAGCCAAGAATACTATCGGTCCGACACTGAAGCTTTCTTT. As protein: CASSQEYYRSDTEAFF.

V and J are TRBV7-8 and TRBJ2-7; 8 positions match TRBD2. The germline CDR1 and CDR2 sequences are SGHVS and FQNEAQ. The CDR3 totals 15 residues. The trim removed 5 bases at V and 2 bases at J, leaving 8 bases unmatched. In DNA form, the CDR3 reads TGTGCCAGCAGCCCGGGGGGGGGAGTCGCCTACGAGCAGTACTTC. Its protein is CASSPGGGVAYEQYF.

The chain couples TRBV19 to TRBJ1-5, with 7 bases lining up with TRBD1. The CDR3 extends over 16 amino acids. V shed 4 bases and J 0 bases; nucleotides not matched to a gene: 6. CDR1 is LNHDA and CDR2 is SQIVND in the germline V gene (reference sequence). Here the CDR3 DNA reads TGTGCCAGTAGTACCTCGACAGGGAATAGCAATCAGCCCCAGCATTTT. It codes for CASSTSTGNSNQPQHF.

The chain joins TRBV5-6 to TRBJ2-1; perhaps TRBD1 as D (6 bases). Germline CDR1 reads SGHDT; CDR2 reads YYEEEE. The CDR3 loop spans 15 amino acids. Trimming took off 4 bases at V and 2 bases at J, with 13 bases between the two ends. The CDR3 protein is CASSTEQGPYNEQFF. In DNA, the CDR3 is TGTGCCAGCAGCACTGAACAGGGCCCCTACAATGAGCAGTTCTTC.

The chain links TRBV2 to TRBJ1-2; TRBD1 matches at 7 bases. Germline assignment: CDR1 SNHLY and CDR2 FYNNEI. The CDR3 is made up of 14 amino acids. After removal of 3 bases from V and 4 bases from J, the junction contained 5 bases not matched to a gene. CDR3 nucleotides: TGTGCCAGCAGTGACGACAGGGCGGCCTATGGCTACACCTTC. This sequence encodes CASSDDRAAYGYTF.

This sequence joins TRBV3-1 (or the pseudogene TRBV3-2) and TRBJ1-2; 8 bases line up with TRBD1. With 1 base clipped from V and 6 bases from J, the junction kept 1 base outside the gene matches. CDR3 length equals 13 residues. The germline V gene has CDR1 LGHDT and CDR2 YNNKEL (reference sequence). The CDR3 spells CASSQGTGNGYTF. In DNA, the CDR3 is TGTGCCAGCAGCCAAGGGACAGGGAATGGCTACACCTTC.

The CDR3 reads CASSHPGQTNEKLFF. The CDR3, as DNA: TGTGCCAGCAGCCACCCGGGACAGACTAATGAAAAACTGTTTTTT. The chain uses TRBV5-4 and TRBJ1-4; TRBD1 aligns across 7 bases. V trimming: 4 bases; J trimming: 2 bases; junction bases outside the gene matches: 5. The CDR3 spans 15 residues. The germline gives CDR1 SGHNT, CDR2 YYREEE (reference sequence).

The chain combines TRBV4-1 with TRBJ1-1; the D gene is possibly TRBD1 (6 bases). Trimming cost V 6 bases and J 1 base, with 15 bases left between them. The CDR3 length is 15 residues. The V gene's germline CDR1 is MGHRA and CDR2 YSYEKL. The CDR3 DNA reads TGCGCCAGCAGAACCCCAGGCAGGGGGAACACTGAAGCTTTCTTT. This translates into CASRTPGRGNTEAFF.

This clone was picked up one time. The chain uses TRBV27 and TRBJ1-2, with TRBD1 matching over 7 bases. The V gene's germline CDR1 is MNHEY and CDR2 SMNVEV (reference sequence). The CDR3 runs 17 residues. V trimming: 2 bases; J trimming: 8 bases; junction bases outside the gene matches: 17. This CDR3 is CASSLGLGTAFSGGYTF. CDR3 coding DNA: TGTGCCAGCAGTTTAGGTCTGGGGACAGCCTTTTCGGGAGGCTACACCTTC.

This chain connects TRBV29-1 to TRBJ1-1; D perhaps matches TRBD1 (5 bases). CDR1 is SQVTM, CDR2 ANQGSEA, per germline. V was clipped by 0 bases and J by 6 bases, with 14 bases between them. The CDR3 is 14 amino acids. The DNA of the CDR3 is TGCAGCGTTGAAGATTTCCAGGGCGCGGCTGAAGCTTTCTTT. Residues: CSVEDFQGAAEAFF.

This chain links TRBV2 with TRBJ2-7, with TRBD1 identical over 9 bases. The J segment lost 5 bases and the V segment lost 4 bases, leaving 6 bases of the junction unmatched. CDR1 is SNHLY, CDR2 FYNNEI, per germline. This CDR3 is 14 amino acids long. The CDR3 nucleotides are TGTGCCAGCAGTGGGGGACAGGGAGAGAACGAGCAGTACTTC. As protein: CASSGGQGENEQYF.

The V call is TRBV4-1, the J call TRBJ1-1, with D unclear. Germline CDR1 MGHRA, CDR2 YSYEKL. V was cut by 4 bases and J by 3 bases, with 12 bases left in between. The CDR3 has 14 amino acids. In nucleotides, the CDR3 is TGCGCCAGCAGCCCCTTAGACGGGGACACTGAAGCTTTCTTT. Its protein is CASSPLDGDTEAFF.

The CDR3 reads CASSLGTSGGPTDTQYF. DNA of the CDR3: TGTGCCAGCAGCTTAGGGACTAGCGGGGGACCGACAGATACGCAGTATTTT. This chain joins TRBV7-6 and TRBJ2-3; 13 bases are a match to TRBD2. CDR3 length equals 17 residues. Germline CDR1 reads SGHVS; CDR2 reads FNYEAQ. After removal of 1 base from V and 3 bases from J, the junction contained 4 bases not matched to a gene.

The chain is built from TRBV2 and TRBJ2-1; 10 nucleotides agree with TRBD1. CDR3 length: 17 amino acids. The germline gives CDR1 SNHLY, CDR2 FYNNEI. J lost 3 bases, V lost 7 bases, and 12 bases had no gene match. The CDR3 coding sequence is TGTGCCAGCACCCCCGGCCTCGGACAGGGGGGCTACAATGAGCAGTTCTTC. This encodes CASTPGLGQGGYNEQFF.

The chain has TRBV29-1 and TRBJ2-7; the D gene is possibly TRBD1 (5 bases). The length of the CDR3 is 13 residues. Germline assignment: CDR1 SQVTM and CDR2 ANQGSEA. V gave up 7 bases and J gave up 6 bases, with 19 bases separating them. The CDR3 loop is CSAARVQDGEQYF. In nucleotides, the CDR3 is TGCAGCGCCGCACGTGTACAGGACGGCGAGCAGTACTTC.

The genes are TRBV3-1 (or the pseudogene TRBV3-2) and TRBJ2-3, with 8 bases that match TRBD2. Germline V gives CDR1 LGHDT, CDR2 YNNKEL (reference sequence). This CDR3 is built from 16 residues. The junction had 12 bases not matched to a gene; V was cut back by 4 bases and J by 6 bases. The CDR3 nucleotides read TGTGCCAGCAGCCCTGGTGGTAGCGGGGATTTTGATACGCAGTATTTT. Amino acids: CASSPGGSGDFDTQYF.

The chain links TRBV5-1 to TRBJ2-2; 12 bases agree with TRBD1. From germline, CDR1 is SGHRS and CDR2 YFSETQ. V trimming: 6 bases; J trimming: 8 bases; junction bases outside the gene matches: 11. The CDR3 is 16 amino acids. Written as DNA, the CDR3 is TGCGCCAGCATTGAAACCGGGACAGGGGGCAAGGGGGAGCTGTTTTTT. Translating it yields CASIETGTGGKGELFF.

This chain links TRBV6-1 with TRBJ1-1; TRBD1 aligns across 7 bases. Germline V gene lookup returns CDR1 MNHNS and CDR2 SASEGT. After removal of 2 bases from V and 0 bases from J, the junction contained 6 bases not matched to a gene. CDR3 length: 16 amino acids. CDR3 bases: TGTGCCAGCAGTGAACTCAGGGGGACCATGAACACTGAAGCTTTCTTT. As protein: CASSELRGTMNTEAFF.

The chain recombines TRBV30 with TRBJ2-3; 10 bases match TRBD2. The CDR3 consists of 16 residues. Germline assignment: CDR1 GTSNPN and CDR2 SVGIG (reference sequence). Germline trimming cut 5 bases from V and 5 bases from J; bases unmatched to any gene: 13. The CDR3 coding sequence is TGTGCCTGGGACGGGACTAGCGATATACGCCGAGATACGCAGTATTTT. It is translated as CAWDGTSDIRRDTQYF.

Points on this clone: The identical CDR3 is also encoded by other nucleotide sequences in the sample. The chain carries TRBV18 and TRBJ1-2, with 8 bases matching TRBD1. V gave up 3 bases and J gave up 4 bases; unmatched junction bases: 4. Germline loops: CDR1 KGHSH, CDR2 LQKENI. This CDR3 spans 14 amino acids. This CDR3 reads CASSPGQGSYGYTF. CDR3 DNA: TGTGCCAGCTCACCTGGACAGGGTAGCTATGGCTACACCTTC.

The chain recombines TRBV2 with TRBJ1-6, with TRBD1 identical over 11 bases. The CDR3 covers 15 residues. Trimming took 6 bases from V and 4 from J; bases not matched to a gene: 2. Germline V CDR1 and CDR2: SNHLY, FYNNEI. The CDR3 region is CASRGDRGYNSPLHF. DNA of the CDR3: TGTGCCAGCAGGGGGGACAGGGGGTATAATTCACCCCTCCACTTT.

V gene TRBV2 combines with J gene TRBJ1-2, with 7 bases matching TRBD1. With 1 base clipped from V and 4 bases from J, the junction kept 6 bases outside the gene matches. The CDR3 is 15 residues long. Germline lookup yields CDR1 SNHLY and CDR2 FYNNEI. The CDR3 DNA is TGTGCCAGCAGTGAAGGGACAGGTACTCTCTATGGCTACACCTTC. The encoded protein is CASSEGTGTLYGYTF.

The chain links TRBV12-3 or TRBV12-4 to TRBJ1-6; 7 nucleotides match TRBD1. The V gene end was trimmed by 6 bases and the J gene end by 12 bases; junction bases not matched to a gene: 8. The CDR3 covers 13 residues. The CDR3 here is CASRPPTGLPLHF. The CDR3 region has the DNA TGTGCCAGCAGACCCCCGACAGGGCTACCCCTCCACTTT.

The chain recombines TRBV5-4 with TRBJ1-1; 7 bases fit TRBD1. The germline V gene encodes CDR1 SGHNT and CDR2 YYREEE (reference sequence). V lost 0 bases, J lost 2 bases, and 7 bases stayed unmatched. This CDR3 comprises 16 residues. The CDR3 DNA follows: TGTGCCAGCAGCTTGGGGGGCACAGGGGAAAACACTGAAGCTTTCTTT. It specifies CASSLGGTGENTEAFF. The variable domain in full, with the rest retrieved from reference TRBV5-4 and TRBJ1-1, is ETGVTQSPTHLIKTRGQQVTLRCSSQSGHNTVSWYQQALGQGPQFIFQYYREEENGRGNFPPRFSGLQFPNYSSELNVNALELDDSALYLCASSLGGTGENTEAFFGQGTRLTVV.